Listed below are T cell receptor beta chains from one sample, sequenced in a study of Ad26.COV2.S vaccination and SARS-CoV-2 variants. This table comes from immunoSEQ multiplex PCR, and its TCRdb copy is limited to in-frame clones, with some not included. The profile covers hundreds of thousands of clones, with 75% to 90% appearing a single time and around 5% taken by the ten largest. The sample in question was peripheral blood, obtained in a trial of Ad26.COV2.S vaccine versus placebo. The receptors come from a person aged 18 to 59 who received the Ad26.COV2.S COVID-19 vaccine or a placebo. CDR3s include the opening cysteine and the closing phenylalanine or tryptophan. A D gene is named only where the DNA matches it firmly. Part of the rows lack a size; the others show once, few, many or a class for expanded clones.

CASSVGLAVSTDTQYF TGTGCCAGCAGCGTCGGACTAGCGGTTAGCACAGATACGCAGTATTTT TRBJ2-3 TRBV9 TRBD2 .
CASSIKPGQQETQYF TGTGCCAGCAGCATAAAACCGGGACAGCAAGAGACCCAGTACTTC TRBJ2-5 TRBV21-1 . .
CASSTPGGATGYTF TGTGCCAGCAGCACCCCTGGCGGAGCAACTGGCTACACCTTC TRBJ1-2 TRBV5-6 . .
CASSLPNRQETQYF TGTGCCAGCAGTTTACCTAACAGGCAGGAGACCCAGTACTTC TRBJ2-5 TRBV28 . .
CASSEDISVNTIYF TGTGCCAGCAGTGAAGACATATCTGTAAACACCATATATTTT TRBJ1-3 TRBV2 . .
CASSLYPPVAYSGNTIYF TGTGCCAGCAGCTTATATCCCCCAGTGGCCTACTCTGGAAACACCATATATTTT TRBJ1-3 TRBV7-9 . .
CASSLYLSGAKTDTQYF TGTGCCAGCAGCTTATACCTCAGCGGGGCCAAGACAGATACGCAGTATTTT TRBJ2-3 TRBV11-2 TRBD2 once
CASSFGTGIVETQYF TGCGCCAGCAGCTTCGGGACAGGGATCGTAGAGACCCAGTACTTC TRBJ2-5 TRBV5-1 TRBD1 .
CASTPHHGGTDTQYF TGTGCCAGTACCCCACATCATGGGGGAACGGATACGCAGTATTTT TRBJ2-3 TRBV19 . .
CASSQDQGGRRTQNNEQFF TGCGCCAGCAGCCAAGATCAAGGGGGACGCCGAACTCAAAACAATGAGCAGTTCTTC TRBJ2-1 TRBV4-1 . .
CASSATGTRTNTQYF TGTGCCAGCAGTGCTACCGGGACTAGGACAAATACGCAGTATTTT TRBJ2-3 TRBV28 TRBD2 once
CASSQDYRDYTESSYEQYF TGTGCCAGCAGCCAAGATTACAGGGACTATACAGAGAGCTCCTACGAGCAGTACTTC TRBJ2-7 TRBV4-2 . once
CASSSGTSGEETQYF TGCGCCAGCAGCTCCGGGACTAGCGGGGAAGAGACCCAGTACTTC TRBJ2-5 TRBV5-1 TRBD2 .
CASSLTDYGYTF TGTGCCAGCAGTTTAACAGACTATGGCTACACCTTC TRBJ1-2 TRBV28 . .
CASSTGTGMNTEAFF TGCGCCAGCAGCACCGGGACAGGGATGAACACTGAAGCTTTCTTT TRBJ1-1 TRBV5-1 TRBD1 many
CASSPWDSYNEQFF TGTGCCAGCAGTCCCTGGGACTCCTACAATGAGCAGTTCTTC TRBJ2-1 TRBV27 . .
CASSSPTPPRDEQYF TGTGCCAGCAGTTCACCGACCCCCCCGAGGGACGAGCAGTACTTC TRBJ2-7 TRBV28 . few
CASSLNRANTQYF TGTGCCAGCAGCTTAAACAGGGCCAATACGCAGTATTTT TRBJ2-3 TRBV7-2 . .
CASSEMDRGSTDTQYF TGTGCCAGCAGTGAAATGGACAGGGGTAGCACAGATACGCAGTATTTT TRBJ2-3 TRBV6-1 TRBD1 .
CATRLDSNQPQHF TGTGCCACACGTTTGGATAGCAATCAGCCCCAGCATTTT TRBJ1-5 TRBV3-1/TRBV3-2 . .
CASSQGSPPKQFF TGTGCCAGCAGCCAAGGGAGCCCTCCAAAGCAGTTCTTC TRBJ2-1 TRBV3-1/TRBV3-2 . .
CASSVGVGGMNTEAFF TGTGCCAGCAGCGTAGGAGTCGGGGGGATGAACACTGAAGCTTTCTTT TRBJ1-1 TRBV9 . .
CASSYGLGGAYEQYF TGTGCCAGCAGTTATGGTCTGGGAGGCGCCTACGAGCAGTACTTC TRBJ2-7 TRBV6-5 . .